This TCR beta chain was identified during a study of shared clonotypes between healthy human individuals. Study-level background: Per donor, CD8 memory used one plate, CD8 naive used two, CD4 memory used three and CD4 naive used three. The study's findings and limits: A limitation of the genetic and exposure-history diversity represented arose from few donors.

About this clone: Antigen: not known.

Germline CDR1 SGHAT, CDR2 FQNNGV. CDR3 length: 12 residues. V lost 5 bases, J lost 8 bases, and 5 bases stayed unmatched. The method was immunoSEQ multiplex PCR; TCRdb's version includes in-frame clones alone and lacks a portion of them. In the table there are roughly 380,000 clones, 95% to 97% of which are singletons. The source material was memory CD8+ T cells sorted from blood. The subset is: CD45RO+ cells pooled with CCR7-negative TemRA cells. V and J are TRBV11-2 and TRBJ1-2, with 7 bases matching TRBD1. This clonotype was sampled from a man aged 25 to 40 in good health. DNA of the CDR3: TGTGCCAGCAGCCACAGGGGCGAAGGCTACACCTTC. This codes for CASSHRGEGYTF.